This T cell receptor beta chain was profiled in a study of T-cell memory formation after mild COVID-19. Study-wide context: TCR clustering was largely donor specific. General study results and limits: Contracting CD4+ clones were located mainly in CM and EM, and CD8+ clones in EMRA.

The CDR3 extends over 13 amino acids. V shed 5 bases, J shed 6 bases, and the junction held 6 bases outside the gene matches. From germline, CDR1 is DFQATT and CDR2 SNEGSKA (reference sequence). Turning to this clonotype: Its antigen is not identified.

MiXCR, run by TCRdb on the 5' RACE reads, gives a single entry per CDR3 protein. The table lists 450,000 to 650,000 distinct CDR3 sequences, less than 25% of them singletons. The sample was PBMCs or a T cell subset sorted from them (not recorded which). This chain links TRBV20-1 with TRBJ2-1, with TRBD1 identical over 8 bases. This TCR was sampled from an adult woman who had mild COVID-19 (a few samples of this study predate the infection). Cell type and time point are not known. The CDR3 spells CSAPGQASNEQFF. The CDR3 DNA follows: TGCAGTGCTCCGGGACAGGCGTCCAATGAGCAGTTCTTC.